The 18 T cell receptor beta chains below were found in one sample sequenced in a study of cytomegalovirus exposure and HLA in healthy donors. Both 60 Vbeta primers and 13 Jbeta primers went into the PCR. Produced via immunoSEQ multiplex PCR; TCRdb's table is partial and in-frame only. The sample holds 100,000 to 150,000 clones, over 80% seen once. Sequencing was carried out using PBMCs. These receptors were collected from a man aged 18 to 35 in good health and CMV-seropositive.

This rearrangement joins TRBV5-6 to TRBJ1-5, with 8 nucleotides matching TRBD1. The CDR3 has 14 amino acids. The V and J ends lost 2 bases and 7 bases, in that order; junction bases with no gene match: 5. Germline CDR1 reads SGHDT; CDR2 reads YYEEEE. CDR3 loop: CASSFGQGQQPQHF. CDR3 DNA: TGTGCCAGCAGCTTCGGACAGGGCCAACAGCCCCAGCATTTT.

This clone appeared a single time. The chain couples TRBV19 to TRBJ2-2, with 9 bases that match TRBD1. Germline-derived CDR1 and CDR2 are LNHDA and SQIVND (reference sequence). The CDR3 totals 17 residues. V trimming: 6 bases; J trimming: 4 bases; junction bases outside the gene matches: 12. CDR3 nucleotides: TGTGCCAGTAGCTATCTTCCGGGACAGGGAAGCACCGGGGAGCTGTTTTTT. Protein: CASSYLPGQGSTGELFF. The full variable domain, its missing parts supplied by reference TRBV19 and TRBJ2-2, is DGGITQSPKYLFRKEGQNVTLSCEQNLNHDAMYWYRQDPGQGLRLIYYSQIVNDFQKGDIAEGYSVSREKKESFPLTVTSAQKNPTAFYLCASSYLPGQGSTGELFFGEGSRLTVL.

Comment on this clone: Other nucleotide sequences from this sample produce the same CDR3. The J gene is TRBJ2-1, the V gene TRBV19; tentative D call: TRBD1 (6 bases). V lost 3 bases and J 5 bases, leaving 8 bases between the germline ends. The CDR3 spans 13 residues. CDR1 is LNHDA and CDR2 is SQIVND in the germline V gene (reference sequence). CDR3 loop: CASSIGQNNEQFF. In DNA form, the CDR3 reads TGTGCCAGTAGTATCGGACAGAACAATGAGCAGTTCTTC.

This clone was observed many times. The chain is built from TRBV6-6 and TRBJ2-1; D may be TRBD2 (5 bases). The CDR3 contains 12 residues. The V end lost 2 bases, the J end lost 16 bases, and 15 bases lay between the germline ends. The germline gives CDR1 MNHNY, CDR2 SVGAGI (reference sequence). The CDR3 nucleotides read TGTGCCAGCAGTTACGTTGCCAGCCGGGAATTCTTC. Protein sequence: CASSYVASREFF.

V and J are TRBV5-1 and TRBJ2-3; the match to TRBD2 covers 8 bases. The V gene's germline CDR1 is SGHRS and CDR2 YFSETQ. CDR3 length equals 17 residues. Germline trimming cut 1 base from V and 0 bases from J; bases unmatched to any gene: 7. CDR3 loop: CASSLSGGFPSTDTQYF. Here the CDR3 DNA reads TGCGCCAGCAGCTTGAGCGGGGGCTTTCCTAGCACAGATACGCAGTATTTT.

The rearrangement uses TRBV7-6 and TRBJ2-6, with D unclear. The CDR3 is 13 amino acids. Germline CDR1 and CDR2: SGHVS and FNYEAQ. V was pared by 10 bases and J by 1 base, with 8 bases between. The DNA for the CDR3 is TGTGCCATACGAGGTTCTGGGGCCAACGTCCTGACTTTC. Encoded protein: CAIRGSGANVLTF.

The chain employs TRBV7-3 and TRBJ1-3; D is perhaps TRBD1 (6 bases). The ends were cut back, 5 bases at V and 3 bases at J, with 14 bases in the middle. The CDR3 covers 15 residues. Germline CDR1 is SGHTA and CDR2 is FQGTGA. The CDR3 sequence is CASSPRQANGNTIYF. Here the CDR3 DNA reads TGTGCCAGCAGCCCTAGACAGGCAAATGGAAACACCATATATTTT.

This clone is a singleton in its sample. The CDR3 nucleotides read TGTGCCAGCAGCTTAGGAGGTTCGGGCTACGAGCAGTACTTC. Protein: CASSLGGSGYEQYF. V is TRBV7-6 and J is TRBJ2-7; D gene ambiguous. Trimming cost V 1 base and J 3 bases, with 10 bases left between them. The CDR3 is 14 amino acids. In germline, CDR1 is SGHVS, CDR2 FNYEAQ. Full variable domain (rest looked up from reference TRBV7-6 and TRBJ2-7): GAGVSQSPRYKVTKRGQDVALRCDPISGHVSLYWYRQALGQGPEFLTYFNYEAQQDKSGLPNDRFSAERPEGSISTLTIQRTEQRDSAMYRCASSLGGSGYEQYFGPGTRLTVT.

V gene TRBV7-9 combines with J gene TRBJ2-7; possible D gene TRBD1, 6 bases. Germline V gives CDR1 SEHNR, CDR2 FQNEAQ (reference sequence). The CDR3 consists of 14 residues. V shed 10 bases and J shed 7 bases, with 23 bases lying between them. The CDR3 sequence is CATEYQGRFQEQYF. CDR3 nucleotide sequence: TGTGCCACCGAATACCAGGGGCGGTTTCAAGAGCAGTACTTC.

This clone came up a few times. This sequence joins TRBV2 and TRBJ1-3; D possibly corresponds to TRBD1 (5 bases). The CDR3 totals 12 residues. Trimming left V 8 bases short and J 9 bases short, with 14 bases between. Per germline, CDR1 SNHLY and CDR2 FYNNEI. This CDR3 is CASGRRDGTIYF. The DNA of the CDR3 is TGTGCCAGCGGAAGGCGGGACGGCACCATATATTTT.

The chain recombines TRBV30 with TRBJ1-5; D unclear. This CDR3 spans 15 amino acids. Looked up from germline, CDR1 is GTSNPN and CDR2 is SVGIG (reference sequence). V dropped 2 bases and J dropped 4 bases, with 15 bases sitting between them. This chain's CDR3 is CAWSHRETLNQPQHF. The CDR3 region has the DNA TGTGCCTGGAGTCACCGGGAAACTTTGAATCAGCCCCAGCATTTT.

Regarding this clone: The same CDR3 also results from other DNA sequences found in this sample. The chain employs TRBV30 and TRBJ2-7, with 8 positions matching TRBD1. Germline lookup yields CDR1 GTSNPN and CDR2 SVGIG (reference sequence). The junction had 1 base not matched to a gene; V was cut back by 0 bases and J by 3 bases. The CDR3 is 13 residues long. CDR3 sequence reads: CAWSVGQGYEQYF. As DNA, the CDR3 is TGTGCCTGGAGTGTAGGACAGGGCTACGAGCAGTACTTC.

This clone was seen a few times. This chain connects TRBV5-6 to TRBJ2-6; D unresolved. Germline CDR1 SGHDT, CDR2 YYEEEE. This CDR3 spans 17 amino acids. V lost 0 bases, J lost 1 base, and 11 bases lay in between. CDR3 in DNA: TGTGCCAGCAGCTTGGCCATGAGCTGGTCTGGGGCCAACGTCCTGACTTTC. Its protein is CASSLAMSWSGANVLTF. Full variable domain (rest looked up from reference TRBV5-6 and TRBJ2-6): DAGVTQSPTHLIKTRGQQVTLRCSPKSGHDTVSWYQQALGQGPQFIFQYYEEEERQRGNFPDRFSGHQFPNYSSELNVNALLLGDSALYLCASSLAMSWSGANVLTFGAGSRLTVL.

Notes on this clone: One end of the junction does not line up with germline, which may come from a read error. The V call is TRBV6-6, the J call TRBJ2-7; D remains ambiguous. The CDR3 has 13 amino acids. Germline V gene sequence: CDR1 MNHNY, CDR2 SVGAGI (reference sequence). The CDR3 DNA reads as TGTGCCAGCAGTTACTCGAGTAATGAAGCGTCCGCCTTC. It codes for CASSYSSNEASAF.

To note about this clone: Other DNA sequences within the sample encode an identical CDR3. CDR3 nucleotides: TGTGCCAGCAGCTTCGCGGGGGGGACCGGGGAGCTGTTTTTT. As protein: CASSFAGGTGELFF. V is TRBV11-2 and J is TRBJ2-2; TRBD2 agrees at 9 bases. Germline V CDR1 and CDR2: SGHAT, FQNNGV. The CDR3 runs to 14 residues. The V and J ends lost 3 bases and 5 bases, in that order; junction bases with no gene match: 1.

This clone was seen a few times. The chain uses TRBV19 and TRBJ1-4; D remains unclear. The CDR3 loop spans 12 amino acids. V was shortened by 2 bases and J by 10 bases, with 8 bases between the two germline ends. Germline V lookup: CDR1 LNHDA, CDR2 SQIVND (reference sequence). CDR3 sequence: CASSITVGKLFF. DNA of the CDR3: TGTGCCAGTAGTATAACAGTAGGAAAACTGTTTTTT.

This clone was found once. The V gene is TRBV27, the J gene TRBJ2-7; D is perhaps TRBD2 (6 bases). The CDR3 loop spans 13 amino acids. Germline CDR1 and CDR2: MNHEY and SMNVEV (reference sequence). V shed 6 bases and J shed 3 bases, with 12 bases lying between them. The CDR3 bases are TGTGCCAGCAGCGGCGGGGAATACTACGAGCAGTACTTC. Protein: CASSGGEYYEQYF.

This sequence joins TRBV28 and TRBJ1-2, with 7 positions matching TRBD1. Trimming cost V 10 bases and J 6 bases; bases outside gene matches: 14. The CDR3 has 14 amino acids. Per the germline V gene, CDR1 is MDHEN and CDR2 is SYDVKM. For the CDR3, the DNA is TGTGCCATCGAAAGAGGACAGGCCATGGATGGCTACACCTTC. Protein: CAIERGQAMDGYTF.